This TCR beta chain was profiled in a study of blood T cell repertoires in COVID-19. Study information: The cDNA or gDNA used as material had been derived from T cells, B-cell-depleted T cells, or PBMCs.

Repertoires were generated with immunoSEQ multiplex PCR, while TCRdb's copy carries only in-frame clones and drops some. Of about 160,000 clones listed, around nine tenths are singletons. Germline CDR1 and CDR2: GTSNPN and SVGIG (reference sequence). Trimming removed 1 base from V and 1 base from J, with 4 bases in between. The CDR3 has 12 amino acids. The gene calls are TRBV30 and TRBJ1-1; D is unclear. The source is a man aged 60 to 75 with active or convalescent COVID-19. Specimen: peripheral blood. The CDR3 here is CAWSDGNTEAFF. The CDR3 DNA reads TGTGCCTGGAGTGACGGGAACACTGAAGCTTTCTTT.